The subject of this entry is one T cell receptor (beta chain). Its antigen is not yet known. No base quality values were provided; no much bigger clone lies one nucleotide off. As encoded in the germline V gene, CDR1 is SGDLS while CDR2 is YYNGEE. After removal of 1 base from V and 2 bases from J, the junction retains 3 bases not matched to a gene. The CDR3 spans 15 residues, from the cysteine through the phenylalanine. The retained sequence is limited to the CDR3, 45 bases, with the frame set at the first base. This sample is part of a study of OX40 agonist ivuxolimab in advanced cancers. A note on the overall study: The costimulatory receptor OX40 (CD134) was targeted by ivuxolimab, a fully human IgG2 agonistic monoclonal antibody. The monotherapy dose-escalation portion (N ≈ 52 patients) of the phase I ivuxolimab trial is reported in the paper. The point of sequencing TCRbeta in the periphery was to test whether ivuxolimab changed TCR sequence diversity and drove clonal T-cell expansion. Intravenous ivuxolimab was administered to patients every 2 weeks at six dose levels: 0.01, 0.1, 0.3, 1.5, 3 and 10 mg/kg. Of the approximately 50 dose-escalation patients, hepatocellular carcinoma was present in around 19, melanoma in roughly 15, renal cell carcinoma in 9 and head and neck cancer in 9. The dose-escalation cohort was almost 85% male with a mean age of about 60 years, ranging from roughly 23 to 90. Patients were allowed to have had prior anti-PD-1, anti-PD-L1 or anti-CTLA-4 therapy, and 40% of the dose-escalation patients had previously received checkpoint inhibitors. Partial responses occurred in three dose-escalation patients: two with cutaneous melanoma and one with hepatocellular carcinoma.

Genomic DNA was isolated from the sorted cells so that the TCRbeta CDR3 region could be sequenced. The immunoSEQ Assay was used for sequencing of TCRbeta CDR3 regions. This is the immuneACCESS table as TCRdb keeps it, with only in-frame sequences that have V and J called. A part of the clones is gone; compared with another copy, unresolved V genes explain less than half, and the rest is unexplained. The sample yields about 47,000 clones; around 80% were counted once. Over 1.5% of the sample is held by the ten biggest clonotypes. Study-wide conclusions, independent of this receptor: The antigen specificity of the peripheral T cells that underwent clonal expansion was not determined. After ivuxolimab, CD8+ T cells had more expanded clones than CD4+ T cells on average. At doses of 0.1 to 3.0 mg/kg, clonal expansion of both CD4+ and CD8+ T cells in blood was seen between baseline and week 6. Partial responders in the 0.1-3.0 mg/kg groups had among the lowest normalized peripheral clonal expansion, especially among CD8+ T cells. Low levels of normalized T-cell clonal expansion were also shown by some nonresponding patients.

The trial excluded patients who had a history of autoimmune disease or were on systemic immunosuppression. Peripheral blood for TCR sequencing was collected from all dose cohorts at baseline, on cycle 4 day 1, and on cycle 7 day 1. Samples were obtained from an open-label, multicenter, first-in-human phase I dose-escalation trial of ivuxolimab. Adults with locally advanced or metastatic melanoma, renal cell carcinoma, hepatocellular carcinoma or head and neck squamous cell carcinoma were enrolled in the trial. Before TCR sequencing, CD4+ T cells and CD8+ T cells were sorted from peripheral blood as separate populations.

The chain couples TRBV9 to TRBJ2-5, and 9 bases in between align with TRBD2. The clonotype comes from an adult with an advanced solid tumor such as melanoma, head and neck, liver or kidney cancer. The starting material was CD4+ or CD8+ T cells sorted from blood, obtained in a trial of the OX40 agonist ivuxolimab. The CDR3 protein sequence reads: CASSVFAGGQETQYF. The DNA sequence is as follows: TGTGCCAGCAGCGTATTCGCGGGAGGGCAAGAGACCCAGTACTTC.